This TCR beta chain originates from a study of shared clonotypes between healthy human individuals. In the case of this clone: Its cognate antigen is unknown.

This CDR3 is built from 15 residues. The germline CDR1 and CDR2 sequences are SGHRS and YFSETQ. V shed 3 bases, J shed 2 bases, and the junction held 2 bases outside the gene matches. Study results and limitations: The rarefaction results pointed to incomplete sorted-subset sequencing despite large depth. What naive subsets generally showed was a larger estimated richness than memory subsets showed.

Here immunoSEQ multiplex PCR was the method, and the copy in TCRdb shows in-frame clones only, minus some. The table shows over 1.5 million clones, with approximately 98% occurring only once. This TCR was recovered from a man aged 25 to 45 in good health. The specimen sequenced was naive CD4+ T cells sorted from blood. Regarding subset: CD45RA+ positively selected. The V gene is TRBV5-1, the J gene TRBJ2-7, with 13 bases identical to TRBD2. The CDR3 is CASSYGLAGAYEQYF. In DNA form, the CDR3 reads TGCGCCAGCAGCTATGGACTAGCGGGAGCCTACGAGCAGTACTTC.